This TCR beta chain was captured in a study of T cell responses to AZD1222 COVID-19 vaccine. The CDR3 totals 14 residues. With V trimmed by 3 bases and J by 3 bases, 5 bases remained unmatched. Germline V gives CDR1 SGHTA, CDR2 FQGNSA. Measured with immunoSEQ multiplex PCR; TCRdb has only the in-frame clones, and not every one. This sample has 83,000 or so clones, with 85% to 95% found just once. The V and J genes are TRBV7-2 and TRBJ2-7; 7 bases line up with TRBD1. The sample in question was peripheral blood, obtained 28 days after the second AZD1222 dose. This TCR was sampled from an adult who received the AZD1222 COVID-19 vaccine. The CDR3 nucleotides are TGTGCCAGCAGCTTTTTTGCAGGGGGCTACGAGCAGTACTTC. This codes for CASSFFAGGYEQYF. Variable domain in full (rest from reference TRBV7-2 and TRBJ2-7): GAGVSQSPSNKVTEKGKDVELRCDPISGHTALYWYRQSLGQGLEFLIYFQGNSAPDKSGLPSDRFSAERTGGSVSTLTIQRTQQEDSAVYLCASSFFAGGYEQYFGPGTRLTVT.